This T cell receptor beta chain is from a study of cytomegalovirus exposure and HLA in healthy donors. The V gene's germline CDR1 is LGHNA and CDR2 YSLEER. The CDR3 extends over 19 amino acids. The PCR contained 60 Vbeta and 13 Jbeta primers. Sequenced by immunoSEQ multiplex PCR; TCRdb stores in-frame clones only, minus some. The data contain about 120,000 clones, 65% to 90% of them singletons. A note on this clone: One end of the junction varies from germline; a read error may be responsible.

The sequence derives from a man aged 25-40 years in good health and CMV-seronegative. The J gene is TRBJ2-6, the V gene TRBV4-3, with TRBD1 identical over 11 bases. The sample comprised PBMCs. For the CDR3, the DNA is TGCGCCAGCAGCCAAGATCTCCGGACAGGGGGCTCTGGGGCCAACGGCCTGACTTTC. Its translation is CASSQDLRTGGSGANGLTF.